Sequencing of this T cell receptor (beta chain) was carried out in a study of blood T cell repertoires in COVID-19. A Seattle source enrolled patients during active infection and followed them longitudinally. V was trimmed by 5 bases and J by 0 bases, leaving 13 bases between them. CDR1 MDHEN and CDR2 SYDVKM come from the germline V gene. This CDR3 region has 15 residues. In the original analysis: Reference gene primers were amplified, and this amplification served to estimate nucleated cell counts. Only in-frame clones appear in the TCRdb table, and some are missing; sequencing was by immunoSEQ multiplex PCR. V and J calls and clone size are as listed in that table; D and trimming were resolved from the DNA. The repertoire holds roughly 150,000 clones, with around 87% as singletons.

What was sequenced was peripheral blood. The sequence was obtained from a woman older than 75 with COVID-19, enrolled during active disease. This chain links TRBV28 with TRBJ1-2; D is unclear. As DNA, the CDR3 is TGTGCCAGCAGTCCCAGCTTGGGAGCTAACTATGGCTACACCTTC. Translated, it gives CASSPSLGANYGYTF.